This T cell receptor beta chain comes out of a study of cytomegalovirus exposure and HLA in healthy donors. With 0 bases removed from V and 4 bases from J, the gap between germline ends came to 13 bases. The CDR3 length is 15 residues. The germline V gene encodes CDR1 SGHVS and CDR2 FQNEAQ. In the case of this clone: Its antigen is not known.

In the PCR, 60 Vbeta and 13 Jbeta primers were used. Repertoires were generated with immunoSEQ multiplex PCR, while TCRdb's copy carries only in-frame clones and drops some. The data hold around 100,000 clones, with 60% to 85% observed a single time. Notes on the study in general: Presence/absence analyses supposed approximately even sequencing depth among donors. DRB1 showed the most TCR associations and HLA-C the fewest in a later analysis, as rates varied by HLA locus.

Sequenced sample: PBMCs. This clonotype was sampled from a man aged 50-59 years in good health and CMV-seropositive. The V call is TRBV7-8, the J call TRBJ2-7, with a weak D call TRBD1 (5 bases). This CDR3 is CASSLASTGRYEQYF. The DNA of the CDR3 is TGTGCCAGCAGCTTAGCGAGTACAGGAAGGTACGAGCAGTACTTC.